These 31 T cell receptor beta chains were all obtained from the same sample, sequenced in a study of blood T cells in healthy people across ages. With a J-beta primer mix and a sample-barcoded 5' primer, a second PCR ran about 6 to 11 cycles. TCRdb itself ran the 5' RACE reads through MiXCR, one entry per CDR3 protein. The sample contains more than 1.4 million distinct CDR3 sequences, roughly 40% of which appear only once. The sequenced sample was blood. These receptors came from a woman under 30 in good health.

This clonotype was counted only a few times. The V and J genes are TRBV7-8 and TRBJ1-2; D gene ambiguous. This CDR3 contains 15 residues. Looked up from germline, CDR1 is SGHVS and CDR2 is FQNEAQ. V lost 5 bases and J 6 bases, leaving 19 bases between the germline ends. The DNA of the CDR3 is TGTGCCAGCAGCCTAGACTCGGGCTACTCAGATGGCTACACCTTC. As protein: CASSLDSGYSDGYTF. The full variable domain, its missing parts supplied by reference TRBV7-8 and TRBJ1-2, is GAGVSQSPRYKVAKRGQDVALRCDPISGHVSLFWYQQALGQGPEFLTYFQNEAQLDKSGLPSDRFFAERPEGSVSTLKIQRTQQEDSAVYLCASSLDSGYSDGYTFGSGTRLTVV.

This clonotype was counted a few times. V is TRBV21-1 and J is TRBJ2-4; whether TRBD2, the table's D call, matches the DNA was not checked. TRBV21-1 counts as a pseudogene. The CDR3 sequence is 20 residues long. The CDR3 nucleotides are TGTGCCAGCAGCAAATGGAGGCCAGCGGCCTTATGTTCAGCCAAAAACATTCAGTACTTC. Translation gives CASSKWRPAALCSAKNIQYF.

There are a few counts of this clonotype. The CDR3 nucleotides read TGTGCCAGCAGTTACGGGGACAGAACCTATGGCTACACCTTC. Translation: CASSYGDRTYGYTF. The rearrangement links TRBV6-5 to TRBJ1-2; 7 bases are a match to TRBD1. Trimming at V came to 2 bases and at J to 4 bases, leaving 4 bases not matched to a gene. Germline V CDR1 and CDR2: MNHEY, SVGAGI. The length of the CDR3 is 14 residues.

The V gene is TRBV6-5, the J gene TRBJ2-4; tentative D call: TRBD2 (5 bases). Trimming removed 7 bases from V and 8 bases from J, with 15 bases in between. The CDR3 is made up of 13 amino acids. Looked up from germline, CDR1 is MNHEY and CDR2 is SVGAGI. For the CDR3, the DNA is TGTGCCAGCACGACCACCTACGGGGACATTCAGTACTTC. Translating it yields CASTTTYGDIQYF.

There are a few counts of this clonotype. An end of the junction does not agree with germline; a read error may underlie this. The chain recombines TRBV6-8 with TRBJ2-7; D gene ambiguous. Germline V CDR1 and CDR2: MNHGY, SAAAGT. CDR3 length: 14 residues. Here the CDR3 DNA reads TGCGCCAGCACCCAACAGAAACTGCTCTACGAGCAGTACTTC. Encoded protein: CASTQQKLLYEQYF.

This clonotype was detected only a few times. The rearrangement links TRBV9 to TRBJ2-7; perhaps TRBD1 as D (6 bases). The CDR3 is made up of 13 amino acids. Per the germline V gene, CDR1 is SGDLS and CDR2 is YYNGEE. The V and J ends lost 3 bases and 5 bases respectively, with 12 bases between them. In DNA form, the CDR3 reads TGTGCCAGCAGCGGGGGGCAGGTCAACGAGCAGTACTTC. It specifies CASSGGQVNEQYF.

Of note for this clonotype: The junction shows a germline mismatch at one end, possibly a read error. The rearrangement links TRBV6-1 to TRBJ2-7; D might be TRBD2 (6 bases). Germline V gives CDR1 MNHNS, CDR2 SASEGT. This CDR3 has 15 amino acids. CDR3 protein: CTSSEEGLTYYEQYF. CDR3 DNA sequence: TGTACCAGCAGTGAAGAGGGACTCACATACTACGAGCAGTACTTC.

The J gene is TRBJ1-5, the V gene TRBV7-8; D possibly corresponds to TRBD1 (5 bases). The germline CDR1 and CDR2 sequences are SGHVS and FQNEAQ. CDR3 length equals 13 residues. Trimming took 5 bases from V and 7 from J, leaving 12 bases between them. CDR3 in DNA: TGTGCCAGCAGCCGGGGCGGGACGCAGCCCCAGCATTTT. Protein product: CASSRGGTQPQHF.

This rearrangement joins TRBV12-3 or TRBV12-4 to TRBJ1-1; no clear D. This CDR3 has 13 residues. CDR3 amino acids: CAITYQASTEAFF. CDR3 sequence (DNA): TGTGCAATCACATACCAGGCTAGCACTGAAGCTTTCTTT.

This clonotype was seen at least ten times. The chain has TRBV10-3 and TRBJ2-3; D is unclear. V was pared by 11 bases and J by 0 bases, with 6 bases between. Germline V CDR1 and CDR2: ENHRY, SYGVKD. The CDR3 spans 11 residues. The CDR3 nucleotides read TGTGCCGTAACTAGCACAGATACGCAGTATTTT. Protein: CAVTSTDTQYF.

The chain has TRBV15 and TRBJ2-6; maybe TRBD2 (5 bases). CDR3 length equals 17 residues. CDR1 is LNHNV and CDR2 is YYDKDF in the germline V gene (reference sequence). V gave up 0 bases and J gave up 2 bases, with 11 bases separating them. The CDR3 DNA is TGTGCCACCAGCAGAGATCGTCCGGGGACTGGGGCCAACGTCCTGACTTTC. Translated, it gives CATSRDRPGTGANVLTF.

The chain carries TRBV6-5 and TRBJ2-7, with D uncertain. Trimming removed 6 bases at V and 7 bases at J, with 13 bases between. Looked up from germline, CDR1 is MNHEY and CDR2 is SVGAGI. The CDR3 has 12 amino acids. CDR3 coding DNA: TGTGCCAGCAGCACAAAAGGCAATGAGCAGTACTTC. This sequence encodes CASSTKGNEQYF.

A remark on this clonotype: Sequence at one end of the junction differs from germline and may be a read error. This chain connects TRBV6-1 to TRBJ2-7, with D maybe TRBD1 (6 bases). The end of the DNA aligns better with TRBJ2-5, so the J call may be wrong. This CDR3 has 14 residues. CDR1 MNHNS and CDR2 SASEGT come from the germline V gene. CDR3: CASNPGQPQETQYF. The CDR3 DNA is TGCGCCAGCAACCCAGGACAGCCTCAAGAGACCCAGTACTTC.

This clonotype appeared a few times. The V and J genes are TRBV6-6 and TRBJ2-1; D remains ambiguous. This CDR3 comprises 13 residues. CDR1 MNHNY and CDR2 SVGAGI come from the germline V gene (reference sequence). The V end lost 6 bases, the J end lost 7 bases, and 13 bases lay between the germline ends. The CDR3 region has the DNA TGTGCCAGCAGCCTAAATCCCGTAAATGAGCAGTTCTTC. This translates into CASSLNPVNEQFF.

The chain combines TRBV25-1 with TRBJ2-1, with a weak D call TRBD2 (6 bases). This CDR3 region has 16 residues. CDR1 is MGHDK, CDR2 SYGVNS, per germline. Trimming pared 5 bases from V and 4 bases from J, leaving 18 bases between. The CDR3 coding sequence is TGTGCCAGCAGTCCCCCTGTCCTAGGGACTTACAATGAGCAGTTCTTC. Protein: CASSPPVLGTYNEQFF. Full variable domain (rest looked up from reference TRBV25-1 and TRBJ2-1): EADIYQTPRYLVIGTGKKITLECSQTMGHDKMYWYQQDPGMELHLIHYSYGVNSTEKGDLSSESTVSRIRTEHFPLTLESARPSHTSQYLCASSPPVLGTYNEQFFGPGTRLTVL.

The V and J genes are TRBV29-1 and TRBJ2-6; weak D call: TRBD1 (5 bases). Looked up from germline, CDR1 is SQVTM and CDR2 is ANQGSEA. CDR3 length: 12 residues. Here the CDR3 reads CSRGSGANVLTF. CDR3 DNA sequence: TGCAGTAGGGGTTCCGGGGCCAACGTCCTGACTTTC.

This clonotype appeared a single time. This rearrangement joins TRBV10-2 to TRBJ1-2; D perhaps matches TRBD1 (6 bases). CDR1 is WSHSY, CDR2 SAAADI, per germline. V dropped 3 bases and J dropped 3 bases, with 14 bases sitting between them. The CDR3 loop spans 15 amino acids. The CDR3 DNA reads TGCGCCAGCAGTGACCCTGGGGGCGGGGACTATGGCTACACCTTC. Its protein product is CASSDPGGGDYGYTF.

This clonotype showed up just once. The chain joins TRBV21-1 to TRBJ2-3; the table's D call, TRBD2, has no DNA check behind it. TRBV21-1 is assigned pseudogene status. This CDR3 spans 17 amino acids. Here the CDR3 DNA reads TGTGCCAGCAGCAAAGGGGAGGGTAGCGATCTGCCAAATACGCAGTATTTT. It translates to CASSKGEGSDLPNTQYF.

The chain recombines TRBV25-1 with TRBJ1-1; TRBD1 is a possible D gene (5 bases). In germline, CDR1 is MGHDK, CDR2 SYGVNS. There are 13 residues in the CDR3. V was pared by 0 bases and J by 6 bases, with 8 bases between. The CDR3 reads CASSEYGGAEAFF. The CDR3 DNA reads TGTGCCAGCAGTGAATACGGAGGGGCTGAAGCTTTCTTT.

DNA for the CDR3: TGTGCCAGCAGTTTTCGGGGCCCACAAAGCTACACCTTC. Translating gives CASSFRGPQSYTF. J is TRBJ1-2 and V is TRBV12-3 or TRBV12-4; D possibly corresponds to TRBD1 (5 bases). The CDR3 contains 13 residues. V lost 3 bases, J lost 9 bases, and 14 bases lay in between.

This chain uses TRBV12-3 or TRBV12-4 with TRBJ2-7, with D possibly TRBD1 on 5 matching bases. CDR3 length: 14 amino acids. The V and J ends lost 5 bases and 4 bases respectively, with 15 bases between them. For the CDR3, the DNA is TGTGCCAGCAGTCCCACCAGAGACAGTTACGAGCAGTACTTC. Translated, it gives CASSPTRDSYEQYF.

This clonotype has more than one count but fewer than ten. This chain links TRBV11-2 with TRBJ2-5, with a weak D call TRBD2 (5 bases). The ends were cut back, 3 bases at V and 1 base at J, with 12 bases in the middle. The CDR3 loop spans 15 amino acids. Germline V gives CDR1 SGHAT, CDR2 FQNNGV. The CDR3 DNA sequence: TGTGCCAGCAGCTTCGGACTGCACTTCCAAGAGACCCAGTACTTC. This translates into CASSFGLHFQETQYF.

The table lists this clonotype with a few counts. The J gene is TRBJ2-1, the V gene TRBV3-1, with 9 bases fitting TRBD2. Germline lookup yields CDR1 LGHDT and CDR2 YNNKEL (reference sequence). The CDR3 totals 15 residues. The junction had 4 bases not matched to a gene; V was cut back by 3 bases and J by 4 bases. The CDR3 DNA reads as TGTGCCAGCAGCCAGCGGGGGGGAAATTACAATGAGCAGTTCTTC. Translating gives CASSQRGGNYNEQFF.

This clonotype turned up a few times. This chain links TRBV7-2 with TRBJ2-1, with TRBD2 matching 11 bases. This CDR3 region has 16 residues. The junction had 7 bases not matched to a gene; V was cut back by 5 bases and J by 4 bases. The germline gives CDR1 SGHTA, CDR2 FQGNSA. The CDR3: CASSSSLAGGYNEQFF. Here the CDR3 DNA reads TGTGCCAGCAGCAGTTCCTTAGCGGGGGGGTACAATGAGCAGTTCTTC.

The rearrangement links TRBV11-2 to TRBJ2-7; D not certain. Germline CDR1 is SGHAT and CDR2 is FQNNGV. CDR3 size: 14 residues. V lost 0 bases and J lost 2, with 8 bases in between. The DNA for the CDR3 is TGTGCCAGCAGCTTAGACCTCGAAGCCTACGAGCAGTACTTC. Amino acid sequence: CASSLDLEAYEQYF.

This rearrangement joins TRBV20-1 to TRBJ2-2, with 14 bases fitting TRBD2. The CDR3 totals 16 residues. J gave up 6 bases and V 5 bases, and 8 bases lay outside the gene matches. Germline V gives CDR1 DFQATT, CDR2 SNEGSKA (reference sequence). Here the CDR3 DNA reads TGCAGTGCTCCTTCGGGACTAGCGGGAGCTCCCGGGGAGCTGTTTTTT. It codes for CSAPSGLAGAPGELFF.

This clonotype has more than one count but fewer than ten. The rearrangement joins TRBV4-1 to TRBJ2-2; no clear D gene. This CDR3 has 16 amino acids. From germline, CDR1 is MGHRA and CDR2 YSYEKL. The V and J ends lost 3 bases and 5 bases respectively, with 16 bases between them. CDR3 DNA sequence: TGCGCCAGCAGCCAGACCCTCGCGATCGGGACCGGGGAGCTGTTTTTT. Translation: CASSQTLAIGTGELFF.

CDR3 sequence (DNA): TGTGCCAGCAGCGTTCGGACTAGCCAAAATCCCGGGGAGCTGTTTTTT. It yields the protein CASSVRTSQNPGELFF. The V and J genes are TRBV14 and TRBJ2-2; 8 nucleotides line up with TRBD2. The CDR3 runs 16 residues. Germline CDR1 and CDR2: SGHDN and FVKESK. J lost 6 bases, V lost 5 bases, and 11 bases had no gene match.

Ten or more counts support this clonotype. The chain couples TRBV25-1 to TRBJ2-2, with 9 bases identical to TRBD1. J gave up 7 bases and V 4 bases, and 4 bases lay outside the gene matches. The CDR3 has 14 residues. Germline V gene lookup returns CDR1 MGHDK and CDR2 SYGVNS. This CDR3 is CASSADRGGGELFF. CDR3 bases: TGTGCCAGCAGTGCGGACAGGGGTGGCGGGGAGCTGTTTTTT.

This clonotype occurred a few times. The V gene is TRBV9, the J gene TRBJ2-2; D not certain. Germline values: CDR1 SGDLS, CDR2 YYNGEE. The CDR3 covers 15 residues. V gave up 3 bases and J gave up 7 bases, with 16 bases separating them. The CDR3 is CASSERTDLSGELFF. The CDR3 DNA reads TGTGCCAGCAGCGAGAGGACGGACCTCAGCGGGGAGCTGTTTTTT. Supplemented by reference TRBV9 and TRBJ2-2, the full variable domain reads DSGVTQTPKHLITATGQRVTLRCSPRSGDLSVYWYQQSLDQGLQFLIQYYNGEERAKGNILERFSAQQFPDLHSELNLSSLELGDSALYFCASSERTDLSGELFFGEGSRLTVL.

This clonotype was seen a single time. V gene TRBV6-2 or TRBV6-3 combines with J gene TRBJ2-7, with TRBD2 matching 9 bases. CDR1 and CDR2 from the germline V gene are MNHEY and SVGEGT. The V and J ends lost 6 bases and 7 bases, in that order; junction bases with no gene match: 13. There are 15 residues in the CDR3. The CDR3 spells CASSKGVSGRNEQYF. In nucleotides, the CDR3 is TGTGCCAGCAGCAAGGGGGTTAGCGGGAGAAATGAGCAGTACTTC.